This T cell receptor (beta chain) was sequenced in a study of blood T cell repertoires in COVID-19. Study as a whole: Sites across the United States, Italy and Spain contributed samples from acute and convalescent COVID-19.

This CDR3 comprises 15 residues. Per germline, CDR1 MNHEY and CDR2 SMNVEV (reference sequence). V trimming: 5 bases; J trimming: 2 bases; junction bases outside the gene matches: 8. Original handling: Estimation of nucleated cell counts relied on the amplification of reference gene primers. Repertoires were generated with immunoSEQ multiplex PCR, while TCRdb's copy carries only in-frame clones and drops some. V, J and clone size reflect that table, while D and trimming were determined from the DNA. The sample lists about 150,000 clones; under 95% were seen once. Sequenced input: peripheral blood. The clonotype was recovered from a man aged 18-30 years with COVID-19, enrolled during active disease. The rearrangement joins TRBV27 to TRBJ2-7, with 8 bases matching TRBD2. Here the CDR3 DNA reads TGTGCCAGCAGTCCCGGGGGGGGTGTTCCCTACGAGCAGTACTTC. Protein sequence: CASSPGGGVPYEQYF.